This section outlines one TCR beta chain sequence together with its context. As yet, its antigen is unknown. The data are from a study of cytomegalovirus exposure and HLA in healthy donors. Generated by immunoSEQ multiplex PCR, the TCRdb table keeps only in-frame clones and is missing some. The table records 90,000 to 130,000 clones, approximately 88% of them present only once. It was the roughly 110-subject validation cohort, separate from the approximately 620-subject first cohort, to which the donors belonged. Points from the study as a whole: Reported performance of the classifier showed diagnosis of cytomegalovirus status with high specificity and sensitivity. Some TCR beta chains (roughly 160 of them) were listed as cytomegalovirus-associated.

The sequence was obtained from a woman aged 25-40 years in good health and CMV-seropositive. The material sequenced was PBMCs.

The CDR3 loop is CASSSQANDGANVLTF. The CDR3 DNA follows: TGCGCCAGCAGCTCACAGGCAAACGATGGGGCCAACGTCCTGACTTTC. The V call is TRBV5-1, the J call TRBJ2-6, with D possibly being TRBD1 (5 bases). Trimming shortened V by 3 bases and J by 3 bases, and 13 bases separated the two germline ends. Looked up from germline, CDR1 is SGHRS and CDR2 is YFSETQ. There are 16 residues in the CDR3.